The clone carrying this TCR beta chain occurred many times. Antigen unknown. TCRdb recomputed calls from the 5' RACE reads with MiXCR, one row per CDR3 protein. The table shows over 200,000 distinct CDR3 sequences, with approximately 9% occurring only once. This sample was included in a study of identical twins. Overall study findings and caveats: It was out-of-frame TCR alpha sharing in monozygotic twins that models underestimated. Memory repertoires showed no such pattern, whereas abundant cord blood beta clonotypes carried fewer insertions.

The V gene end was trimmed by 1 base and the J gene end by 9 bases; junction bases not matched to a gene: 5. This CDR3 has 15 amino acids. Looked up from germline, CDR1 is SGHTA and CDR2 is FQGNSA. Specimen: memory (CD45RO+) T cells sorted from blood. The chain employs TRBV7-2 and TRBJ1-6, with 8 bases that match TRBD1. This TCR was sampled from a woman aged 18-29 years in good health. The CDR3, as DNA: TGTGCCAGCAGCTTAGATCCCACAGGGGGTTCACCCCTCCACTTT. Translation: CASSLDPTGGSPLHF.